What follows are 3 T cell receptor beta chains derived from one specimen sequenced in a study of shared clonotypes between healthy human individuals. Produced via immunoSEQ multiplex PCR; TCRdb's table is partial and in-frame only. The sample records about 990,000 clones, approximately 80% being singletons. Sequencing was done on a sample of memory CD4+ T cells from PBMCs. Regarding subset: CD45RA-negative fraction. These receptors all come from a man aged 18 to 29 in good health. Some clones in this sample may be carry-over from other donors' samples.

The CDR3, as DNA: TGTGCCAGTAGGGGGACAGCTGGGGCCAACGTCCTGACTTTC. Its translation is CASRGTAGANVLTF. The chain couples TRBV19 to TRBJ2-6; 7 bases align to TRBD1. V lost 6 bases to trimming and J lost 2 bases; unmatched junction nucleotides: 1. The CDR3 extends over 14 amino acids. CDR1 LNHDA and CDR2 SQIVND come from the germline V gene (reference sequence).

V gene TRBV4-1 combines with J gene TRBJ1-5; no clear D. The V end was cut by 5 bases, the J end by 3 bases, with 14 bases between. Germline loops: CDR1 MGHRA, CDR2 YSYEKL. This CDR3 is 15 amino acids long. In DNA form, the CDR3 reads TGCGCCAGCAGCTCAGCGACGGGTTTCAATCAGCCCCAGCATTTT. Protein sequence: CASSSATGFNQPQHF.

This chain joins TRBV6-4 and TRBJ2-1; perhaps TRBD2 as D (6 bases). Trimming took off 7 bases at V and 0 bases at J, with 13 bases between the two ends. The CDR3 contains 15 residues. The V gene's germline CDR1 is MRHNA and CDR2 SNTAGT. CDR3 protein: CASILWRGSYNEQFF. CDR3 in DNA: TGTGCCAGCATCCTTTGGCGGGGCTCCTACAATGAGCAGTTCTTC.